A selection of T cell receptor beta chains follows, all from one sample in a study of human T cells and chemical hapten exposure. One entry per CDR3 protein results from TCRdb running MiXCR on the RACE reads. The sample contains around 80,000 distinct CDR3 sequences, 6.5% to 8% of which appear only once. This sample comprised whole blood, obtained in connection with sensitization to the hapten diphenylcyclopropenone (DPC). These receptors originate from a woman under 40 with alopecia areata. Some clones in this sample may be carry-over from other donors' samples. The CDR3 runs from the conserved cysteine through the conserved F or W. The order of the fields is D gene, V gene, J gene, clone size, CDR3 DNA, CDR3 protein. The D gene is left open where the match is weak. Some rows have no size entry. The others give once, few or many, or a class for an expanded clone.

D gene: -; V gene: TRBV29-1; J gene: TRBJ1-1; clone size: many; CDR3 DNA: TGCAGCGTTGTTATGCAGATGAACACTGAAGCTTTCTTT; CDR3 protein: CSVVMQMNTEAFF
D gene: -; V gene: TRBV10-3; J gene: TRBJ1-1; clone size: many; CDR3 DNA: TGTGCCATCAGTAACAGGGAGGATGGTGAAGCTTTCTTT; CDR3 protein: CAISNREDGEAFF
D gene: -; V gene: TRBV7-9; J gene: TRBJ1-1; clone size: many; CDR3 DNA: TGTGCCAGCAGCGAGACAACTTACGCTGAAGCTTTCTTT; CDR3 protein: CASSETTYAEAFF
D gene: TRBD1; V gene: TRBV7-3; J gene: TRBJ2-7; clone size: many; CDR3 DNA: TGTGCCAGCAGCACGGACAGGGGGTACGAGCAGTACTTC; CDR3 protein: CASSTDRGYEQYF
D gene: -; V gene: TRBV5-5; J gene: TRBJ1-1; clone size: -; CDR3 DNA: TGTGCCAGCAGCTTGGGGGTCCACAGGGACGGGAGCACTGAAGCTTTCTTT; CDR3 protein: CASSLGVHRDGSTEAFF
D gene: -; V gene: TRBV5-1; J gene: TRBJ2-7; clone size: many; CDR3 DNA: TGCGCCAGCAGCTTGGTCGGGATAGGCTACGAGCAGTACTTC; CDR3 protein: CASSLVGIGYEQYF
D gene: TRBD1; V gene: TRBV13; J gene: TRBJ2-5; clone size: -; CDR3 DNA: TGTGCCAGCAGCTCTAGACAGGGGATCGAGACCCAGTACTTC; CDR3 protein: CASSSRQGIETQYF
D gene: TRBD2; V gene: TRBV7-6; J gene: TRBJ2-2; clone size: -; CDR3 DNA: TGTGCCAGCAGCCCTCGAACCCAGCTCATTAGCGGGGGGGCGAACACCGGGGAGCTGTTTTTT; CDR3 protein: CASSPRTQLISGGANTGELFF
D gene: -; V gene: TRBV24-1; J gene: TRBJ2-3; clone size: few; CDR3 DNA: TGTGCCACCAGTGATTCCGGCACAGATACGCAGTATTTT; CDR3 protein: CATSDSGTDTQYF
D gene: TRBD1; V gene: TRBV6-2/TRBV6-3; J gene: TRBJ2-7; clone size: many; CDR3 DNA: TGTGCCAGCAGTAAGGGGACAGGGGGTATCTACTTC; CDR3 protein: CASSKGTGGIYF
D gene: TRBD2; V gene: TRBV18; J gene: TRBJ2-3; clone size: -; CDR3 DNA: TGTGCCAGCTCGGAGCGGGGACCCTGGGATACGCAGTATTTT; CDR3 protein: CASSERGPWDTQYF
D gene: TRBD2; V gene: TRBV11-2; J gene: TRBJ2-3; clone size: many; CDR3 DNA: TGTGCCAGCAAAGGACTAGCGGGTACAGATACGCAGTATTTT; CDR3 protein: CASKGLAGTDTQYF
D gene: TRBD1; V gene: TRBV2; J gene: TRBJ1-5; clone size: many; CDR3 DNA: TGTGCCAGCAATACAGTTAGAGGACAGGGTGCCAATCAGCCCCAGCATTTT; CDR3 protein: CASNTVRGQGANQPQHF
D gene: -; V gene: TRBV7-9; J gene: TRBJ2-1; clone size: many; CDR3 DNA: TGTGCCAGCAGCCTTGATTGGGGGAATGAGCAGTTCTTC; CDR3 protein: CASSLDWGNEQFF
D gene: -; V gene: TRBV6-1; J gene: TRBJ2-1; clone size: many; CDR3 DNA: TGTGCCAGCAGTGCAAGATGGGTCCTCCGTGGAAATGAGCAGTTCTTC; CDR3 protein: CASSARWVLRGNEQFF
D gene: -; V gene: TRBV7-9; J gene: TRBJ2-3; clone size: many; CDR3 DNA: TGTGCCAGCAGCACACCGACTAGGTTGACAGATACGCAGTATTTT; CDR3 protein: CASSTPTRLTDTQYF
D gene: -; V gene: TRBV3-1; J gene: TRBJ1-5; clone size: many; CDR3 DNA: TGTGCCAGCAGCCAAACCAGGGTCGGCCAGCCCCAGCATTTT; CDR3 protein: CASSQTRVGQPQHF
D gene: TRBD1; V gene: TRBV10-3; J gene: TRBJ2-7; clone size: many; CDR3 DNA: TGTGCCATCAGTGAGTCCGGGACAGGGGGCTCCTACGAGCAGTACTTC; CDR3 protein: CAISESGTGGSYEQYF
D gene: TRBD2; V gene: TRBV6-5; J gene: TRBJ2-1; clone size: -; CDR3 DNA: TGTGCCAGCAGTTACCAGGGGACTAGCGGGCCGTACAATGAGCAGTTCTTC; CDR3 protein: CASSYQGTSGPYNEQFF
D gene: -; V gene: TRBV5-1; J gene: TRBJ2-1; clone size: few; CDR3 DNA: TGCGCCAGCAGCTGGACAGAGAGCTCCTACAATGAGCAGTTCTTC; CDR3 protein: CASSWTESSYNEQFF
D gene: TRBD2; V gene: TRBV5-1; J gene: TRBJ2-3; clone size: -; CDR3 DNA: TGCGCCAGCAGCCTACTAGCGGGGGGCCGCCTAGGGTCAGATACGCAGTATTTT; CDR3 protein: CASSLLAGGRLGSDTQYF
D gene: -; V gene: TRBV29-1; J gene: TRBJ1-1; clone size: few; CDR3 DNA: TGCAGCGTTGATCCGGGACACTTGAACACTGAAGCTTTCTTT; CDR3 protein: CSVDPGHLNTEAFF
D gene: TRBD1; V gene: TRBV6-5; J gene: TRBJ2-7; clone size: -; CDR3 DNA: TGTGCCAGCAGTAAACCCGGGACAGGGGGCTACGAGCAGTACTTC; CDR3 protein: CASSKPGTGGYEQYF
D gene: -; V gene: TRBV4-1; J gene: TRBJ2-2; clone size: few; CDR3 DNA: TGCGCCAGCAGCCAAGATTTGCCCACCGTTGGCGGGGAGCTGTTTTTT; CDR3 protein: CASSQDLPTVGGELFF
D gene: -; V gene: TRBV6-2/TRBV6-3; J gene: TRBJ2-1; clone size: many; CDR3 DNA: TGTGCCAGCAGAGGGGGGAGCTCCTACAATGAGCAGTTCTTC; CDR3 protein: CASRGGSSYNEQFF
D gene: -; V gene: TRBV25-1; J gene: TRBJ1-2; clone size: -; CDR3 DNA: TGTGCCAGCAGTGAATCTGGCAGGAACTATGGCTACACCTTC; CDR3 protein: CASSESGRNYGYTF
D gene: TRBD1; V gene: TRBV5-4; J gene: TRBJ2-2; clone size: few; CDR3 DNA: TGTGCCAGCAGTAAACACCTCCCGGGACAGGGCGGCGGGGAGCTGTTTTTT; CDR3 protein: CASSKHLPGQGGGELFF
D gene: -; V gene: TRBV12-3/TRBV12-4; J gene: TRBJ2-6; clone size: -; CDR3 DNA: TGTGCCAGCAGTTTACCTTCAACCTCTAAGGGGCTCGGAAGATCTGGGGCCAACGTCCTGACTTTC; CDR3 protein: CASSLPSTSKGLGRSGANVLTF
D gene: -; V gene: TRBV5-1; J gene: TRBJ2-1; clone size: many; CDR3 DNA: TGCGCCAGCAGCACCCGTGAGACCAGCTCCTACAATGAGCAGTTCTTC; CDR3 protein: CASSTRETSSYNEQFF
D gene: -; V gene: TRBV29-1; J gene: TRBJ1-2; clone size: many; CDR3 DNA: TGCAGCGTTGATAGGCAGGGAGATATCTCCTTCGGCTACACCTTC; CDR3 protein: CSVDRQGDISFGYTF
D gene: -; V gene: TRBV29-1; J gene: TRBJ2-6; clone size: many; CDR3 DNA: TGCAGCGTTGATTTTAGTCTGGGGGCCAACGTCCTGACTTTC; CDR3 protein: CSVDFSLGANVLTF
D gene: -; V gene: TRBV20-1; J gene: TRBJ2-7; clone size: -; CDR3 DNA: TGCAGTGCTAGGGTAGGATTCGCCTACGAGCAGTACTTC; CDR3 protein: CSARVGFAYEQYF
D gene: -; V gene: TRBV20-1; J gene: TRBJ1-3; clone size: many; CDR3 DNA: TGCAGTGCTATTGGGGGCGCGGGAAACACCATATATTTT; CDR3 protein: CSAIGGAGNTIYF
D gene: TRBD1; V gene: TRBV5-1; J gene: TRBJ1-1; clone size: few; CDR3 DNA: TGCGCCAGCAGCCCGGGACAGGGGGCTTCCACTGAAGCTTTCTTT; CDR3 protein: CASSPGQGASTEAFF
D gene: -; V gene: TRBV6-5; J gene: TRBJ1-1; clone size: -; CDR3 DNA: TGTGCCAGCAGTTACTTCAGTGGTCTGAACACTGAAGCTTTCTTT; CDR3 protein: CASSYFSGLNTEAFF
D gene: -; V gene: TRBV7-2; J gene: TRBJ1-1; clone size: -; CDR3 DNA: TGTGCCAGCAGCTTAGCGAGGACATCAGAAGCTTTCTTT; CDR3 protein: CASSLARTSEAFF
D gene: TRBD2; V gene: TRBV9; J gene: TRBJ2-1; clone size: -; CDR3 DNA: TGTGCCAGCAACGGGGGCCGGCTAGCGGGGGGGAGCTCCTACAATGAGCAGTTCTTC; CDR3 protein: CASNGGRLAGGSSYNEQFF
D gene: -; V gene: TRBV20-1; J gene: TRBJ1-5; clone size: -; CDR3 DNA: TGCAGTGCTAGGACCGAAGTTGACAATCAGCCCCAGCATTTT; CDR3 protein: CSARTEVDNQPQHF